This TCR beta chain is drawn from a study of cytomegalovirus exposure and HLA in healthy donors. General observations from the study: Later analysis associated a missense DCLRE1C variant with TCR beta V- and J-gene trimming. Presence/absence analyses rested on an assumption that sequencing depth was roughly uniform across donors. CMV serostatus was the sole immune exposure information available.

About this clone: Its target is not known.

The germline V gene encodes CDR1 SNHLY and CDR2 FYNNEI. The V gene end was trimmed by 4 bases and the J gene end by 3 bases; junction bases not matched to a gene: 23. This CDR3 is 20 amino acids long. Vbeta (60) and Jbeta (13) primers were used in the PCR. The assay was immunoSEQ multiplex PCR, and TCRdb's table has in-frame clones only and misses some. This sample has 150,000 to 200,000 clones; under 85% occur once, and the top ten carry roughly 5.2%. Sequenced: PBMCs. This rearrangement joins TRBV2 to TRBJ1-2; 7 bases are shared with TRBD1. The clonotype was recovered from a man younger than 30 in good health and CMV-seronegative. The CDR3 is CASSGPSVLGTELTYYGYTF. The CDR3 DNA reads TGTGCCAGCAGTGGCCCCTCCGTGTTAGGGACAGAGCTGACATACTATGGCTACACCTTC.